The 19 T cell receptor beta chains below all came from one sample that was sequenced in a study of T cell responses to AZD1222 COVID-19 vaccine. The assay was immunoSEQ multiplex PCR, and TCRdb's table has in-frame clones only and misses some. Altogether about 150,000 clones are present, approximately 89% being singletons, with the ten largest covering more than 0.9%. The specimen was peripheral blood, collected 28 days after the second AZD1222 dose. The receptors come from an adult who received the AZD1222 COVID-19 vaccine.

This chain joins TRBV15 and TRBJ2-1; D is possibly TRBD1 (5 bases). Looked up from germline, CDR1 is LNHNV and CDR2 is YYDKDF (reference sequence). This CDR3 contains 15 residues. Trimming cost V 3 bases and J 4 bases, with 13 bases left between them. CDR3 residues: CATSSTRGLYNEQFF. Written as DNA, the CDR3 is TGTGCCACCAGCAGTACAAGGGGCCTTTACAATGAGCAGTTCTTC. Supplemented by reference TRBV15 and TRBJ2-1, the full variable domain reads DAMVIQNPRYQVTQFGKPVTLSCSQTLNHNVMYWYQQKSSQAPKLLFHYYDKDFNNEADTPDNFQSRRPNTSFCFLDIRSPGLGDTAMYLCATSSTRGLYNEQFFGPGTRLTVL.

CDR3 in amino acids: CASSQVGQGLTGELFF. CDR3 nucleotides: TGCGCCAGCAGCCAAGTCGGACAGGGTCTCACCGGGGAGCTGTTTTTT. The chain has TRBV4-1 and TRBJ2-2; 8 nucleotides line up with TRBD1. CDR3 length: 16 residues. Germline-derived CDR1 and CDR2 are MGHRA and YSYEKL. The J segment lost 4 bases and the V segment lost 1 base, leaving 5 bases of the junction unmatched.

The chain carries TRBV4-1 and TRBJ2-1, with TRBD2 identical over 7 bases. This CDR3 comprises 17 residues. After removal of 0 bases from V and 0 bases from J, the junction contained 5 bases not matched to a gene. Germline loops: CDR1 MGHRA, CDR2 YSYEKL. This CDR3 reads CASSQEDGRLSYNEQFF. The CDR3 region has the DNA TGCGCCAGCAGCCAAGAGGACGGGAGGCTCTCCTACAATGAGCAGTTCTTC.

DNA for the CDR3: TGCAGTGCTAGGGATTACAATGAGCAGTTCTTC. It translates to CSARDYNEQFF. The chain combines TRBV20-1 with TRBJ2-1; D uncertain. The CDR3 totals 11 residues. Germline CDR1 is DFQATT and CDR2 is SNEGSKA (reference sequence). Trimming removed 3 bases at V and 4 bases at J, with 4 bases between.

This clone was seen only once. This chain uses TRBV7-9 with TRBJ1-5; 8 bases fit TRBD1. Germline loops: CDR1 SEHNR, CDR2 FQNEAQ (reference sequence). CDR3 length: 14 residues. Losses at the gene ends were 6 bases for V and 2 bases for J; bases not matched to a gene: 3. CDR3 in DNA: TGTGCCAGCAGGTCGACAGGGGGCAATCAGCCCCAGCATTTT. Its translation is CASRSTGGNQPQHF.

The V call is TRBV5-4, the J call TRBJ1-2; TRBD1 matches at 8 bases. CDR3 length: 18 amino acids. With V trimmed by 0 bases and J by 2 bases, 12 bases remained unmatched. CDR1 is SGHNT and CDR2 is YYREEE in the germline V gene (reference sequence). CDR3 nucleotide sequence: TGTGCCAGCAGCTTGGCCTTCTCATCCAGGACAGGGAACTATGGCTACACCTTC. Translation: CASSLAFSSRTGNYGYTF.

The count of this clone is one. V usage is TRBV29-1 and J usage is TRBJ1-1; D is ambiguous. The germline V gene has CDR1 SQVTM and CDR2 ANQGSEA. This CDR3 is 13 amino acids long. Between the trimmed V and J ends, which lost 2 bases and 4 bases, there was a span of 11 bases. CDR3 loop: CSVEKSLGTEAFF. The CDR3 DNA sequence: TGCAGCGTTGAAAAATCCTTGGGCACTGAAGCTTTCTTT.

The V and J genes are TRBV5-6 and TRBJ1-5, with D unresolved. Trimming took off 1 base at V and 6 bases at J, with 5 bases between the two ends. This CDR3 is 12 amino acids long. Germline V gene data show CDR1 as SGHDT and CDR2 as YYEEEE. CDR3 protein: CASSLRGQPQHF. The CDR3 bases are TGTGCCAGCAGCTTGCGAGGTCAGCCCCAGCATTTT. The whole variable domain, remainder taken from reference TRBV5-6 and TRBJ1-5, is DAGVTQSPTHLIKTRGQQVTLRCSPKSGHDTVSWYQQALGQGPQFIFQYYEEEERQRGNFPDRFSGHQFPNYSSELNVNALLLGDSALYLCASSLRGQPQHFGDGTRLSIL.

The table lists this clone with a count of one. The V and J genes are TRBV9 and TRBJ2-5, with TRBD2 matching over 8 bases. V lost 0 bases to trimming and J lost 1 base; unmatched junction nucleotides: 5. The CDR3 totals 16 residues. Germline loops: CDR1 SGDLS, CDR2 YYNGEE. For the CDR3, the DNA is TGTGCCAGCAGCGTAGGGACGGGGGGGCCCCAAGAGACCCAGTACTTC. This encodes CASSVGTGGPQETQYF. The whole variable domain, filled in from reference TRBV9 and TRBJ2-5, reads DSGVTQTPKHLITATGQRVTLRCSPRSGDLSVYWYQQSLDQGLQFLIQYYNGEERAKGNILERFSAQQFPDLHSELNLSSLELGDSALYFCASSVGTGGPQETQYFGPGTRLLVL.

The chain uses TRBV7-9 and TRBJ1-1, with D possibly matching TRBD1 (6 bases). Between the trimmed V and J ends, which lost 8 bases and 0 bases, there was a span of 16 bases. CDR1 and CDR2 from the germline V gene are SEHNR and FQNEAQ (reference sequence). The CDR3 totals 15 residues. Here the CDR3 reads CASRRSGALNTEAFF. CDR3 sequence (DNA): TGTGCCAGCCGCCGATCAGGGGCCTTGAACACTGAAGCTTTCTTT.

This chain connects TRBV12-3 or TRBV12-4 to TRBJ2-7; no definite D call. The germline V and J ends were trimmed by 5 bases and 4 bases, with 6 bases remaining between them. The CDR3 length is 11 residues. CDR3 protein: CASSDGYEQYF. Here the CDR3 DNA reads TGTGCCAGCAGTGATGGGTACGAGCAGTACTTC.

V usage is TRBV3-1 (or the pseudogene TRBV3-2) and J usage is TRBJ1-1; maybe TRBD1 (6 bases). Trimming left V 0 bases short and J 6 bases short, with 11 bases between. In germline, CDR1 is LGHDT, CDR2 YNNKEL (reference sequence). The CDR3 runs to 14 residues. In DNA form, the CDR3 reads TGTGCCAGCAGCCAAGAGGGGGGGCGGGCTGAAGCTTTCTTT. Translating it yields CASSQEGGRAEAFF.

The DNA of the CDR3 is TGCAGCGTTGAGGCCACCTCCTACGAGCAGTACTTC. Translated, it gives CSVEATSYEQYF. The genes are TRBV29-1 and TRBJ2-7; D not resolved. The V and J ends lost 3 bases and 0 bases respectively, with 6 bases between them. CDR1 is SQVTM, CDR2 ANQGSEA, per germline. This CDR3 has 12 amino acids.

This sequence joins TRBV19 and TRBJ2-7; D may be TRBD1 or TRBD2 (5 bases each). The CDR3 extends over 14 amino acids. Germline V gives CDR1 LNHDA, CDR2 SQIVND (reference sequence). V was pared by 1 base and J by 5 bases, with 12 bases between. CDR3 in amino acids: CASSIGGPQNEQYF. CDR3 sequence (DNA): TGTGCCAGTAGTATAGGGGGACCTCAGAACGAGCAGTACTTC.

CDR3 nucleotide sequence: TGTGCCAGCAGTTTTGTCACAGGGGAAGGTTTCACCGGGGAGCTGTTTTTT. Translated: CASSFVTGEGFTGELFF. The chain recombines TRBV6-2 or TRBV6-3 with TRBJ2-2; 7 positions match TRBD1. Germline CDR1 is MNHEY and CDR2 is SVGEGT. The ends lost 4 bases at V and 4 bases at J; junction bases unmatched: 12. The CDR3 is 17 residues long.

The DNA of the CDR3 is TGTGCCAGCAGTCTCGGACTGAATGAGCAGTTCTTC. Encoded protein: CASSLGLNEQFF. The J gene is TRBJ2-1, the V gene TRBV12-3 or TRBV12-4; D is possibly TRBD2 (5 bases). This CDR3 is built from 12 residues. Deletions cut 5 bases from V and 7 bases from J, with 9 bases between.

This clone appeared once. The V gene is TRBV6-1, the J gene TRBJ2-3; 9 bases fit TRBD1. The CDR3 is made up of 17 amino acids. Germline loops: CDR1 MNHNS, CDR2 SASEGT. V lost 1 base, J lost 5 bases, and 10 bases stayed unmatched. Here the CDR3 reads CASSEDRGQGRGDTQYF. CDR3 sequence (DNA): TGTGCCAGCAGTGAAGATCGGGGACAGGGAAGGGGAGATACGCAGTATTTT.

The V gene is TRBV5-6, the J gene TRBJ2-2; 8 bases agree with TRBD1. J lost 4 bases, V lost 3 bases, and 8 bases had no gene match. The CDR3 loop spans 16 amino acids. Germline V gene lookup returns CDR1 SGHDT and CDR2 YYEEEE. CDR3 DNA: TGTGCCAGCAGCTCCCTGAGGACAGGGCTCACCGGGGAGCTGTTTTTT. Its protein product is CASSSLRTGLTGELFF.

The chain joins TRBV6-5 to TRBJ2-7; 8 bases agree with TRBD2. The CDR3 is made up of 13 amino acids. J lost 3 bases, V lost 7 bases, and 5 bases had no gene match. Germline V lookup: CDR1 MNHEY, CDR2 SVGAGI. The CDR3 DNA is TGTGCCAGCACGCCTAGCGGGCTCTACGAGCAGTACTTC. Amino acids: CASTPSGLYEQYF.